This T cell receptor beta chain was recorded in a study of blood T cell repertoires in COVID-19. Germline V gene data show CDR1 as MNHNS and CDR2 as SASEGT. V was shortened by 0 bases and J by 6 bases, with 12 bases between the two germline ends. The CDR3 covers 14 residues. This clone was observed once. Original processing notes: Counts of nucleated cells, estimated from reference gene primer amplification, were obtained. Sequencing was performed with immunoSEQ multiplex PCR; in TCRdb, only in-frame clones are kept and a portion is missing. That table gives V, J and clone size, and the DNA gave D and trimming. Among hundreds of thousands of clones listed, around 87% were seen once.

This TCR derives from a woman aged 18-29 years with acute COVID-19. The chain couples TRBV6-1 to TRBJ2-7, with D maybe TRBD2 (6 bases). Sequencing used PBMCs or T cells enriched from blood (not recorded which). Written as DNA, the CDR3 is TGTGCCAGCAGTGAAGCGGGAGTCGGGGGCGAGCAGTACTTC. It is translated as CASSEAGVGGEQYF.